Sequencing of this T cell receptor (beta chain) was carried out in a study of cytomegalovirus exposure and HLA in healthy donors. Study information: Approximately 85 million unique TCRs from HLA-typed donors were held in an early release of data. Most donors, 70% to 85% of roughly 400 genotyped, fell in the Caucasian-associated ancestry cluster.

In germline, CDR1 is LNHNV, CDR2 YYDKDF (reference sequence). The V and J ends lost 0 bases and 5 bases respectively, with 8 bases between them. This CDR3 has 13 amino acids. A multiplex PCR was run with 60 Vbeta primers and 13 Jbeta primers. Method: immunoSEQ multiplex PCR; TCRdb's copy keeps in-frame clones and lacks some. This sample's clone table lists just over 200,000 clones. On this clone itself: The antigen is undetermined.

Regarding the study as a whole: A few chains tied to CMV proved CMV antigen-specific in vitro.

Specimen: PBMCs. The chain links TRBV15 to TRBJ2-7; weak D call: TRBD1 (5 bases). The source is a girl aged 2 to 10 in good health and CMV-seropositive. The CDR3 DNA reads TGTGCCACCAGCAGAGATCTAGGGGACGAGCAGTACTTC. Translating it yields CATSRDLGDEQYF.